The next 18 T cell receptor beta chains were all read from a single sample in a study of shared clonotypes between healthy human individuals (dated by TCRdb to between 2020 and 2021). Library prep was done by the immunoSEQ multiplex PCR assay. TCRdb re-hosts the immuneACCESS table, in-frame sequences only. Its copies lack some clones; in the studies checked, an unresolved V gene accounts for under half of them, and the cause for the rest is not known. This sample lists millions of clones; roughly nine tenths were detected once. The top ten clonotypes cover over 0.12% of the sample. Material for sequencing was naive CD4+ T cells sorted from blood. The label giving this sample's cell subset or site can be read as: CD45RA+ positively selected. The origin of the receptors is a man aged 18 to 35 in good health.

The chain uses TRBV29-1 and TRBJ2-7, with a weak D call TRBD1 (6 bases). The CDR3 totals 12 residues. The germline V and J ends were trimmed by 4 bases and 3 bases, with 10 bases remaining between them. Germline assignment: CDR1 SQVTM and CDR2 ANQGSEA. The CDR3 DNA follows: TGCAGCGTTGCAGGGGCGCGCTACGAGCAGTACTTC. Protein sequence: CSVAGARYEQYF.

As concerns this clone: Different DNA sequences within this sample yield the same CDR3. The chain carries TRBV18 and TRBJ1-4, with 7 positions matching TRBD1. Germline assignment: CDR1 KGHSH and CDR2 LQKENI. The V gene end was trimmed by 3 bases and the J gene end by 6 bases; junction bases not matched to a gene: 4. This CDR3 is built from 14 residues. This CDR3 reads CASSPLTGDEKLFF. The CDR3 DNA reads TGTGCCAGCTCACCCCTCACAGGGGATGAAAAACTGTTTTTT.

The rearrangement joins TRBV6-1 to TRBJ1-5, with a possible D match to TRBD1 (5 bases). The CDR3 is 16 amino acids. V lost 2 bases and J 3 bases, leaving 14 bases between the germline ends. CDR1 MNHNS and CDR2 SASEGT come from the germline V gene. This CDR3 is CASSESRREANQPQHF. The CDR3 DNA sequence: TGTGCCAGCAGTGAATCGCGCAGGGAGGCCAATCAGCCCCAGCATTTT.

As to this clone: A read error may account for a junction end that differs from germline. The chain couples TRBV18 to TRBJ2-1; 9 bases agree with TRBD2. The germline V gene encodes CDR1 KGHSH and CDR2 LQKENI. The CDR3 totals 16 residues. The CDR3: CANSPVAGVAYNEQFF. The CDR3 nucleotides read TGTGCCAACTCACCAGTAGCGGGAGTGGCCTACAATGAGCAGTTCTTC.

The chain joins TRBV6-1 to TRBJ2-6, with 9 bases aligning to TRBD1. CDR1 is MNHNS and CDR2 is SASEGT in the germline V gene. The CDR3 sequence is 17 residues long. V lost 3 bases and J lost 1; bases outside the gene matches: 4. The CDR3 nucleotides read TGTGCCAGCAGTGAGGGACAGGGACTATCTGGGGCCAACGTCCTGACTTTC. Translation: CASSEGQGLSGANVLTF.

The chain is built from TRBV30 and TRBJ1-5; 7 bases align to TRBD1. This CDR3 comprises 21 residues. J gave up 0 bases and V 0 bases, and 20 bases lay outside the gene matches. Germline V CDR1 and CDR2: GTSNPN, SVGIG (reference sequence). The CDR3 region is CAWSVPRRKGAPSLSNQPQHF. The DNA of the CDR3 is TGTGCCTGGAGTGTACCCCGCCGTAAGGGGGCCCCATCACTTAGCAATCAGCCCCAGCATTTT.

This rearrangement joins TRBV10-1 to TRBJ2-3; tentative D call: TRBD2 (6 bases). Trimming took 7 bases from V and 4 from J, leaving 18 bases between them. The CDR3 is 15 residues long. Germline lookup yields CDR1 WNHNN and CDR2 SYGVQD (reference sequence). The CDR3 coding sequence is TGCGCCAGCACCTCCGGGAGTCGTAGGGCAGATACGCAGTATTTT. This encodes CASTSGSRRADTQYF.

This clone was counted between two and nine times. The V and J genes are TRBV5-6 and TRBJ1-6; 8 nucleotides agree with TRBD1. Germline lookup yields CDR1 SGHDT and CDR2 YYEEEE. The V and J ends lost 4 bases and 10 bases, in that order; junction bases with no gene match: 4. This CDR3 has 13 residues. The CDR3 DNA is TGTGCCAGCAGCGGGACAGGCGCATCACCCCTCCACTTT. Encoded protein: CASSGTGASPLHF.

The rearrangement joins TRBV5-4 to TRBJ2-7, with D possibly being TRBD1 (6 bases). V was trimmed by 0 bases and J by 0 bases, leaving 10 bases between them. CDR3 length equals 15 residues. Per the germline V gene, CDR1 is SGHNT and CDR2 is YYREEE (reference sequence). DNA of the CDR3: TGTGCCAGCAGCTTGGGGACAGAGAGCTCCTACGAGCAGTACTTC. It is translated as CASSLGTESSYEQYF.

Of note for this clone: The germline gene is not matched at one end of the junction; a read error may be the cause. Different DNA sequences within this sample yield the same CDR3. The gene calls are TRBV4-3 and TRBJ2-6, with a possible D match to TRBD1 (6 bases). CDR1 is LGHNA, CDR2 YSLEER, per germline. This CDR3 has 19 residues. Written as DNA, the CDR3 is TGCGCCAGCAGCCAAGATTCAGGGGTTTTTTCCTCTGGGGCCAACGTCCTAACTTTC. Translating gives CASSQDSGVFSSGANVLTF.

This chain connects TRBV25-1 to TRBJ2-7; tentatively, D is TRBD1 (5 bases). The germline CDR1 and CDR2 sequences are MGHDK and SYGVNS. The CDR3 has 14 amino acids. Trimming removed 7 bases from V and 0 bases from J, with 13 bases in between. In DNA form, the CDR3 reads TGTGCCAGCAAGGACACCTCGGGCTCCTACGAGCAGTACTTC. This codes for CASKDTSGSYEQYF.

The table lists this clone with a count of one. The CDR3 reads CASSLQGRNTIYF. CDR3 coding DNA: TGTGCCAGCAGCCTACAGGGAAGGAACACCATATATTTT. This chain connects TRBV9 to TRBJ1-3, with D maybe TRBD1 (6 bases). There are 13 residues in the CDR3. V lost 4 bases to trimming and J lost 7 bases, with 12 bases between them. Germline values: CDR1 SGDLS, CDR2 YYNGEE.

The chain links TRBV5-6 to TRBJ2-5; weak D call: TRBD2 (6 bases). V shed 0 bases and J shed 2 bases, with 20 bases lying between them. The CDR3 has 18 residues. Germline V CDR1 and CDR2: SGHDT, YYEEEE. The CDR3 sequence: CASSLVGVGGPVQETQYF. The CDR3 DNA is TGTGCCAGCAGCTTGGTCGGTGTGGGGGGTCCTGTACAAGAGACCCAGTACTTC.

The chain couples TRBV5-1 to TRBJ2-5; the match to TRBD1 covers 8 bases. The CDR3 covers 17 residues. V lost 3 bases, J lost 4 bases, and 14 bases stayed unmatched. Germline V lookup: CDR1 SGHRS, CDR2 YFSETQ. The CDR3 DNA follows: TGCGCCAGCAGCTACAGAGGACAGGGAAATGGCGGAGAGACCCAGTACTTC. Residues: CASSYRGQGNGGETQYF.

The chain is built from TRBV5-1 and TRBJ1-6; TRBD1 matches at 8 bases. Germline CDR1 SGHRS, CDR2 YFSETQ. The trim removed 4 bases at V and 6 bases at J, leaving 3 bases unmatched. This CDR3 contains 14 residues. CDR3 region: CASSQDRVNSPLHF. The CDR3 bases are TGCGCCAGCAGCCAGGACAGGGTTAATTCACCCCTCCACTTT.

This sequence joins TRBV30 and TRBJ1-5; D perhaps matches TRBD1 (5 bases). This CDR3 comprises 13 residues. V lost 4 bases and J 5 bases, leaving 12 bases between the germline ends. Per germline, CDR1 GTSNPN and CDR2 SVGIG (reference sequence). The CDR3 DNA reads as TGTGCCTGGAACCCGGCGGGGGATCAGCCCCAGCATTTT. Translating it yields CAWNPAGDQPQHF.

Of note for this clone: At the DNA level, this CDR3 is encoded by other sequences in the same sample as well. The gene calls are TRBV14 and TRBJ2-7; D uncertain. Trimming pared 1 base from V and 0 bases from J, leaving 4 bases between. Germline CDR1 is SGHDN and CDR2 is FVKESK. This CDR3 has 13 amino acids. DNA of the CDR3: TGTGCCAGCAGCCAAGGGAACTCCTACGAGCAGTACTTC. Translated: CASSQGNSYEQYF. The full variable domain, its missing parts supplied by reference TRBV14 and TRBJ2-7, is EAGVTQFPSHSVIEKGQTVTLRCDPISGHDNLYWYRRVMGKEIKFLLHFVKESKQDESGMPNNRFLAERTGGTYSTLKVQPAELEDSGVYFCASSQGNSYEQYFGPGTRLTVT.

This clone was seen only a few times. V usage is TRBV5-6 and J usage is TRBJ1-6; tentative D call: TRBD1 (6 bases). The CDR3 runs to 16 residues. Germline loops: CDR1 SGHDT, CDR2 YYEEEE. V lost 2 bases and J lost 6, with 15 bases in between. As DNA, the CDR3 is TGTGCCAGCAGCTTTGCGGACAGAGCCCGTAATTCACCCCTCCACTTT. Encoded protein: CASSFADRARNSPLHF.